This T cell receptor beta chain was captured by sequencing in a study of OX40 agonist ivuxolimab in advanced cancers. In the study overall: Ivuxolimab, which targeted the costimulatory receptor OX40 (CD134), was an agonistic, fully human IgG2 monoclonal antibody. Three dose-escalation patients achieved partial responses, one with hepatocellular carcinoma and two with cutaneous melanoma. Peripheral TCRbeta sequencing aimed to test whether ivuxolimab altered TCR sequence diversity and caused clonal T-cell expansion. Prior anti-PD-1, anti-PD-L1 or anti-CTLA-4 therapy was permitted, and 40% of dose-escalation patients had received checkpoint inhibitors. The dose-escalation cohort was around 84% male with a mean age of approximately 60 years, ranging from roughly 20 to 85. Among the approximately 50 dose-escalation patients, around 20 had hepatocellular carcinoma, some 15 melanoma, 9 renal cell carcinoma and 9 head and neck cancer. Intravenous ivuxolimab was administered to patients every 2 weeks at six dose levels: 0.01, 0.1, 0.3, 1.5, 3 and 10 mg/kg. The paper reports the monotherapy dose-escalation portion (N = 52 patients) of the phase I ivuxolimab trial. What the authors observed across the whole study: In partial responders in the 0.1-3.0 mg/kg groups, normalized peripheral clonal expansion was found to be among the lowest, especially among CD8+ T cells. After ivuxolimab, more expanded clones were found on average in CD8+ T cells than in CD4+ T cells. At doses of 0.1 to 3.0 mg/kg, clonal expansion of both CD4+ and CD8+ blood T cells was observed from baseline to week 6. Low levels of normalized T-cell clonal expansion were also shown by some nonresponding patients. Which antigens the clonally expanded peripheral T cells were specific for was not determined.

V loses 5 bases of germline sequence and J loses 10 bases, and the interval between the two ends is 18 bases. Based on the germline V gene, the CDR1 and CDR2 sequences are SQVTM and ANQGSEA. Inclusive of the bounding cysteine and phenylalanine, the CDR3 is 13 residues long. The kept DNA is CDR3 alone, 39 bases in frame from the first base. For sequencing of the TCRbeta CDR3 region, genomic DNA was extracted from the sorted cells. TCRbeta CDR3 regions were sequenced using the immunoSEQ Assay. The table comes from immuneACCESS by way of TCRdb, which keeps in-frame sequences with V and J called. Part of the clones is missing from these tables; in studies checked, under half for an unresolved V gene and the rest for unknown reasons. The sample records more than 45,000 clones, about 74% of which are singletons. The ten largest clonotypes hold more than 2.5% of the sample. A word on this clone: It lacks a known antigen. Nothing much larger sits one base from this clone, and base qualities are not available.

The trial excluded patients who had a history of autoimmune disease or who were on systemic immunosuppression. In every dose cohort, peripheral blood was drawn for TCR sequencing at baseline, cycle 4 day 1, and cycle 7 day 1. Samples came from an open-label, multicenter, first-in-human phase I dose-escalation trial of ivuxolimab. Adults with locally advanced or metastatic head and neck squamous cell, hepatocellular, melanoma or renal cell carcinoma were enrolled in the trial. Before TCR sequencing, CD4+ T cells and CD8+ T cells were sorted from peripheral blood as separate populations. The TCR sequence derives from an adult with an advanced solid tumor such as melanoma, head and neck, liver or kidney cancer. The chain is assembled from TRBV29-1 and TRBJ2-1; the D region possibly corresponds to TRBD2 (6 bases align). Material: CD4+ or CD8+ T cells sorted from blood, obtained in a trial of the OX40 agonist ivuxolimab. The bases read TGCAGCGTTCACCCTGGAGGGTCCAGCGAGCAGTTCTTC. Its translation is CSVHPGGSSEQFF.